Presented here are 8 T cell receptor beta chains from one specimen sequenced in a study of cytotoxic CD8 clonotypes in ibrutinib-treated CLL. Using immunoSEQ multiplex PCR, the repertoire was profiled, and TCRdb retains in-frame clones only, with some absent. Here the sample spans fewer than 400,000 clones, 67% being singletons. This sample comprised PBMCs, obtained after 36 months of ibrutinib treatment. The source is a human donor with chronic lymphocytic leukemia.

This clone showed up just a few times. V and J are TRBV5-1 and TRBJ2-1; D remains ambiguous. Trimming took 0 bases from V and 7 from J, leaving 14 bases between them. This CDR3 is 15 amino acids long. CDR1 SGHRS and CDR2 YFSETQ come from the germline V gene. The CDR3 DNA follows: TGCGCCAGCAGCTTGGCACAGACCTCCTTTAATGAGCAGTTCTTC. Residues: CASSLAQTSFNEQFF.

This chain links TRBV15 with TRBJ1-5, with D tentatively TRBD1 (5 bases). This CDR3 comprises 18 residues. Trimming stripped 0 bases from V and 0 bases from J, with 15 bases between. The germline gives CDR1 LNHNV, CDR2 YYDKDF (reference sequence). CDR3 coding DNA: TGTGCCACCAGCAGAGATGTAGCCCAGGACAATAGCAATCAGCCCCAGCATTTT. Translated, it gives CATSRDVAQDNSNQPQHF. Supplemented by reference TRBV15 and TRBJ1-5, the full variable domain reads DAMVIQNPRYQVTQFGKPVTLSCSQTLNHNVMYWYQQKSSQAPKLLFHYYDKDFNNEADTPDNFQSRRPNTSFCFLDIRSPGLGDTAMYLCATSRDVAQDNSNQPQHFGDGTRLSIL.

The DNA for the CDR3 is TGTGCCATCAGTGAGTCTGTTGGGACAGATACCTATGGCTACACCTTC. Protein product: CAISESVGTDTYGYTF. This rearrangement joins TRBV10-3 to TRBJ1-2, with 7 bases matching TRBD1. This CDR3 region has 16 residues. The trim removed 0 bases at V and 4 bases at J, leaving 8 bases unmatched. Per germline, CDR1 ENHRY and CDR2 SYGVKD.

The genes are TRBV11-2 and TRBJ2-2, with a tentative D call TRBD1 (5 bases). The V gene lost 6 bases and the J gene lost 1 base, with 9 bases spanning the gap. Germline CDR1 SGHAT, CDR2 FQNNGV. The CDR3 has 14 amino acids. This CDR3 reads CASSQQGNTGELFF. CDR3 DNA sequence: TGTGCCAGCAGTCAGCAGGGGAACACCGGGGAGCTGTTTTTT.

V usage is TRBV7-8 and J usage is TRBJ2-7; D ambiguous. CDR1 is SGHVS, CDR2 FQNEAQ, per germline. This CDR3 spans 16 amino acids. Trimming shortened V by 0 bases and J by 2 bases, and 14 bases separated the two germline ends. CDR3 protein: CASSLALTWATYEQYF. The DNA for the CDR3 is TGTGCCAGCAGCTTAGCGCTAACCTGGGCCACCTACGAGCAGTACTTC.

J is TRBJ2-5 and V is TRBV10-3; 7 positions match TRBD1. CDR1 is ENHRY, CDR2 SYGVKD, per germline. Trimming at V came to 10 bases and at J to 7 bases, leaving 12 bases not matched to a gene. The CDR3 runs to 13 residues. CDR3 sequence (DNA): TGTGCCAGCCGGGACAGTAGTCCGGGGACCCAGTACTTC. It codes for CASRDSSPGTQYF.

This CDR3 reads CASSYSTGGGWFEQYF. Here the CDR3 DNA reads TGTGCCAGCAGTTACTCTACCGGGGGAGGATGGTTCGAGCAGTACTTC. The chain combines TRBV6-6 with TRBJ2-7; possibly TRBD2 for D (6 bases). The CDR3 length is 16 residues. Looked up from germline, CDR1 is MNHNY and CDR2 is SVGAGI (reference sequence). Deletions cut 0 bases from V and 6 bases from J, with 18 bases between.

The chain links TRBV25-1 to TRBJ1-1, with D uncertain. Germline CDR1 is MGHDK and CDR2 is SYGVNS. Trimming removed 3 bases at V and 1 base at J, with 12 bases between. The CDR3 runs to 15 residues. Here the CDR3 reads CASSDSVTPNTEAFF. The DNA of the CDR3 is TGTGCCAGCAGTGATTCGGTGACACCGAACACTGAAGCTTTCTTT.